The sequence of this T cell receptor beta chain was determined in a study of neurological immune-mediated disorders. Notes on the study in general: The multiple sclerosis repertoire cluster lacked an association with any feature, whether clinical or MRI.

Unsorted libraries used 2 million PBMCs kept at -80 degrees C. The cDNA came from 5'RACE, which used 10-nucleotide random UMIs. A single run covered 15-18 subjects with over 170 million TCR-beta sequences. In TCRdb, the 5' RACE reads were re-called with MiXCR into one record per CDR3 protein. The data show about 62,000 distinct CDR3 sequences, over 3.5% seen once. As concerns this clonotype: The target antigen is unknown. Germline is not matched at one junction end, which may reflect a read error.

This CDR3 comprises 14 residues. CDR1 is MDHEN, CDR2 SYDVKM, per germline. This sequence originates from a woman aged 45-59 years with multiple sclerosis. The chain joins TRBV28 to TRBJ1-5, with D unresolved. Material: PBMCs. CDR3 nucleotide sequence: TGTGCCAGCTCCTCGGCCGGAGACAATCAGCCCCAGAATTTT. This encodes CASSSAGDNQPQNF.